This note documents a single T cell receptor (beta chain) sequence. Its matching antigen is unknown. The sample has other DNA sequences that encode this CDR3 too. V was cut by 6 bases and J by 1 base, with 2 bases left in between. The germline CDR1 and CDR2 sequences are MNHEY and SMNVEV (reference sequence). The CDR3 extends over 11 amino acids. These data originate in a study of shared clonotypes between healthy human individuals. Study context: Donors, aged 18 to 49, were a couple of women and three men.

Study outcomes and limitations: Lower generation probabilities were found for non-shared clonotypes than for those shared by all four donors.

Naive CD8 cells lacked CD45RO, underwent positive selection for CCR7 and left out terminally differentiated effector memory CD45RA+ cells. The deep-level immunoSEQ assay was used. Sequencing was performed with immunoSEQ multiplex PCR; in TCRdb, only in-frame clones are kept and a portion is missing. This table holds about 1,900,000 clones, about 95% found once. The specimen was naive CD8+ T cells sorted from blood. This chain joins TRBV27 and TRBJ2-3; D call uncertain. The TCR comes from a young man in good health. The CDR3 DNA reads TGTGCCAGCAGGGGCACAGATACGCAGTATTTT. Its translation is CASRGTDTQYF.